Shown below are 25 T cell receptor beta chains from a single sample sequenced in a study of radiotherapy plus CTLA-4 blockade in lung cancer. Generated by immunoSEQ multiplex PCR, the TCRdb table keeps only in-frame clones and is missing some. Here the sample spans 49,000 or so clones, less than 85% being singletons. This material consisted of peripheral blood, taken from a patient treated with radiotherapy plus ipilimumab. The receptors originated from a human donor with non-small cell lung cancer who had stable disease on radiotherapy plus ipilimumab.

The CDR3: CASSGRSVENYGYTF. Written as DNA, the CDR3 is TGTGCCAGCAGCGGTCGGTCGGTTGAGAACTATGGCTACACCTTC. The rearrangement joins TRBV7-2 to TRBJ1-2; D remains ambiguous. Trimming shortened V by 5 bases and J by 2 bases, and 15 bases separated the two germline ends. This CDR3 is 15 amino acids long. Germline values: CDR1 SGHTA, CDR2 FQGNSA.

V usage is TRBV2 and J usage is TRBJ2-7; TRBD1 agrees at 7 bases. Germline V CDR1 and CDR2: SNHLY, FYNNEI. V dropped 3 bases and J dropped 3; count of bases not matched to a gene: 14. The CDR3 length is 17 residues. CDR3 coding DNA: TGTGCCAGCAGTGAGTGGGGTGGCAGGGGGAGAGGCTACGAGCAGTACGTC. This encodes CASSEWGGRGRGYEQYV.

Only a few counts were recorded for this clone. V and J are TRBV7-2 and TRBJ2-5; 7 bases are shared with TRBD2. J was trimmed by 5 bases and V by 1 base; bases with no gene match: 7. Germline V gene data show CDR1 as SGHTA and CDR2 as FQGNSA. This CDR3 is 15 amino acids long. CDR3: CASSLGGGLRETQYF. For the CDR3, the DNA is TGTGCCAGCAGCTTAGGGGGAGGGCTGAGGGAGACCCAGTACTTC.

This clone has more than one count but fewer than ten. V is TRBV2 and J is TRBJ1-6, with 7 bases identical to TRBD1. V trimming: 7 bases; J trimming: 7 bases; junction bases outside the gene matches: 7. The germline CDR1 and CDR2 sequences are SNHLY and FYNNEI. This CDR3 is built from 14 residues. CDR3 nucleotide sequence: TGTGCCAGCATCGCCGGGACAGCCAATTCACCCCTCCACTTT. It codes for CASIAGTANSPLHF.

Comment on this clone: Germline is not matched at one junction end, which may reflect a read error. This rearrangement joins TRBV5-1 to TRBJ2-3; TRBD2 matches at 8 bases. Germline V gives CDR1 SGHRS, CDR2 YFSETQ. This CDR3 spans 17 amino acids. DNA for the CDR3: TGCGCCCGCAGCTTGGGCGGCCGGGGGGGAGGTACAGATACGCAGTATTTT. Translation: CARSLGGRGGGTDTQYF.

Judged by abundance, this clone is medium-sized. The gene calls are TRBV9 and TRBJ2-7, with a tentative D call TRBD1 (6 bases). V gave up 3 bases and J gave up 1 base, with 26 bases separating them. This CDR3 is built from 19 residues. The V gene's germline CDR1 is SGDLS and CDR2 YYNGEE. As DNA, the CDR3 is TGTGCCAGCAGCGAACGTGAGATTACAGGGAACGATCGGTCCTACGAGCAGTACTTC. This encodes CASSEREITGNDRSYEQYF.

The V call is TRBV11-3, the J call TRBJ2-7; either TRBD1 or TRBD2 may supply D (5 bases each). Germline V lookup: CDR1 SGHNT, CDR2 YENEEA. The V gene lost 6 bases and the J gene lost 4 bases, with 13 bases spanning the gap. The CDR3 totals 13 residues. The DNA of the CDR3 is TGTGCCAGCAGTCGGCGAGGGGCGTACGAGCAGTACTTC. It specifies CASSRRGAYEQYF.

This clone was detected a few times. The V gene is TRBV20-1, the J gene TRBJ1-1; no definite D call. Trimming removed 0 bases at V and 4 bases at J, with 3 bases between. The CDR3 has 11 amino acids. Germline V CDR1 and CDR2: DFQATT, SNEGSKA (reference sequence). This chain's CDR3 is CSAREATEAFF. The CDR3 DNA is TGCAGTGCTAGAGAAGCCACTGAAGCTTTCTTT.

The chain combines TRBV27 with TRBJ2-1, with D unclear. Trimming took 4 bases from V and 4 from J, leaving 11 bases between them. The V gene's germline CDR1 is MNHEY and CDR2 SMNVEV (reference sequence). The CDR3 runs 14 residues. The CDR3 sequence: CASSSPSLYNEQFF. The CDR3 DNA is TGTGCCAGCAGTTCCCCTAGTCTTTACAATGAGCAGTTCTTC.

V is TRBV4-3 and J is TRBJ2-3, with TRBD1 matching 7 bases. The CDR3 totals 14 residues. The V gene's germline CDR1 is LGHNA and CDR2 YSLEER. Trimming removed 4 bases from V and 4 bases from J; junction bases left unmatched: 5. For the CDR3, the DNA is TGCGCCAGCAGCCTCGACAGGGTCGCAGATACGCAGTATTTT. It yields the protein CASSLDRVADTQYF.

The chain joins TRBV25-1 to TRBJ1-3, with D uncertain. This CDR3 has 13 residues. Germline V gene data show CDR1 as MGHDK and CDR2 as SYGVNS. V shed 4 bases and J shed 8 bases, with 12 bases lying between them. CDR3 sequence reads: CASSVGHVDTIYF. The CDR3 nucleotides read TGTGCCAGCAGTGTAGGGCACGTTGACACCATATATTTT.

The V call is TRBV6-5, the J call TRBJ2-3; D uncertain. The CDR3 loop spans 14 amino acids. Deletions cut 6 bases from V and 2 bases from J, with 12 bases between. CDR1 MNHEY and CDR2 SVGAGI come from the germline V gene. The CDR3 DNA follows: TGTGCCAGCAGCCCTAGGCTAAACACAGATACGCAGTATTTT. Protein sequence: CASSPRLNTDTQYF.

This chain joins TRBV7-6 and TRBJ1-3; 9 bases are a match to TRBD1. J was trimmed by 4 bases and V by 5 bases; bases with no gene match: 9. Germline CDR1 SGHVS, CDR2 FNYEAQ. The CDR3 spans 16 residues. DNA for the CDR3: TGTGCCAGCAGCGGGGGGACAGGGCTGCGGGGAAACACCATATATTTT. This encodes CASSGGTGLRGNTIYF.

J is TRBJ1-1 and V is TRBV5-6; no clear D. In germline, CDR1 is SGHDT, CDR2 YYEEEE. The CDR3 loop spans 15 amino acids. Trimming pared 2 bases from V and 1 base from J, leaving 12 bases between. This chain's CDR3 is CASSFGSGRNTEAFF. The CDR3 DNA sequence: TGTGCCAGCAGCTTCGGAAGCGGAAGGAACACTGAAGCTTTCTTT.

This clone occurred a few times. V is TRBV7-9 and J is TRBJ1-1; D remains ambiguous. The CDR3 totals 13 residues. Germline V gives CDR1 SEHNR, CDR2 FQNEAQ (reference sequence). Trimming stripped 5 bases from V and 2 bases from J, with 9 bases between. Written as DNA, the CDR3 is TGTGCCAGCAGCCCCGATCAAAACACTGAAGCTTTCTTT. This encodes CASSPDQNTEAFF. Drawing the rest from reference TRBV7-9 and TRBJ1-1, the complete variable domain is DTGVSQNPRHKITKRGQNVTFRCDPISEHNRLYWYRQTLGQGPEFLTYFQNEAQLEKSRLLSDRFSAERPKGSFSTLEIQRTEQGDSAMYLCASSPDQNTEAFFGQGTRLTVV.

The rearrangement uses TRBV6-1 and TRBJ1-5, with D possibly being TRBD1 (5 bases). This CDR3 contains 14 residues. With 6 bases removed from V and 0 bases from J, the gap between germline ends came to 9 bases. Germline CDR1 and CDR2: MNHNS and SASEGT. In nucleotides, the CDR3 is TGTGCCAGCAGCGGACATCTTAGCAATCAGCCCCAGCATTTT. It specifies CASSGHLSNQPQHF.

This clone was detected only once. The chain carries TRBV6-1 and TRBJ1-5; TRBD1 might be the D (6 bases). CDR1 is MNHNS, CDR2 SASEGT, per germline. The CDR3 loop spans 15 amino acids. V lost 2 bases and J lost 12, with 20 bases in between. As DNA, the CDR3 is TGTGCCAGCAGTGAACCGGGACACGGCCGGTTGGGCCAGCATTTT. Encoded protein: CASSEPGHGRLGQHF.

DNA of the CDR3: TGTGCCAGCAGCCCTCCGGAGGAGACCCAGTACTTC. Translated, it gives CASSPPEETQYF. This chain joins TRBV28 and TRBJ2-5; D uncertain. Trimming removed 6 bases from V and 5 bases from J, with 10 bases in between. CDR1 and CDR2 from the germline V gene are MDHEN and SYDVKM. CDR3 size: 12 residues.

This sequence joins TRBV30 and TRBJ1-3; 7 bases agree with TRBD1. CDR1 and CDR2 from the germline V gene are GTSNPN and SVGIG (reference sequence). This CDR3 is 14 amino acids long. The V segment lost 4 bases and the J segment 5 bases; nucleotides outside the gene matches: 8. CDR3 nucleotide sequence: TGTGCCTGGAAATGGGGCAGGGGGAGAAACACCATATATTTT. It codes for CAWKWGRGRNTIYF.

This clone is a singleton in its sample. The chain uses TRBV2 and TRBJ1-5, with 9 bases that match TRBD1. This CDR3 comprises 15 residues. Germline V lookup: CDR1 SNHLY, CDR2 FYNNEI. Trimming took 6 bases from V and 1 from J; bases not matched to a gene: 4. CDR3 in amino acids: CASSQQGASNQPQHF. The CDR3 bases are TGTGCCAGCAGCCAACAGGGGGCAAGCAATCAGCCCCAGCATTTT.

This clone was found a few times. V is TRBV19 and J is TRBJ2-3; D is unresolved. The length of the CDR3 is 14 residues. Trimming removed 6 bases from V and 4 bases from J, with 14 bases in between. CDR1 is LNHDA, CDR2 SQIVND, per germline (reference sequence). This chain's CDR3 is CASRSERRSDTQYF. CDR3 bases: TGTGCCAGTAGGTCGGAGAGAAGGTCAGATACGCAGTATTTT.

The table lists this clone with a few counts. The CDR3 is CASQGGDIQYF. For the CDR3, the DNA is TGTGCCAGCCAGGGGGGGGACATTCAGTACTTC. The V gene is TRBV5-4, the J gene TRBJ2-4, with D possibly being TRBD1 or TRBD2 (7 bases each). The V gene lost 7 bases and the J gene lost 8 bases, with 10 bases spanning the gap. The CDR3 spans 11 residues. Germline CDR1 SGHNT, CDR2 YYREEE (reference sequence).

CDR3 DNA sequence: TGTGCCAGCAGCTTGCAGGGTCCTATCCATGGCTACACCTTC. Its translation is CASSLQGPIHGYTF. The V call is TRBV5-4, the J call TRBJ1-2; D might be TRBD1 (5 bases). The V gene's germline CDR1 is SGHNT and CDR2 YYREEE (reference sequence). There are 14 residues in the CDR3. V was clipped by 1 base and J by 6 bases, with 13 bases between them. The full variable domain, its missing parts supplied by reference TRBV5-4 and TRBJ1-2, is ETGVTQSPTHLIKTRGQQVTLRCSSQSGHNTVSWYQQALGQGPQFIFQYYREEENGRGNFPPRFSGLQFPNYSSELNVNALELDDSALYLCASSLQGPIHGYTFGSGTRLTVV.

The CDR3 DNA sequence: TGTGCCAGCAGTTTAAAACCGGCAGATAACTATGGCTACACCTTC. This codes for CASSLKPADNYGYTF. The chain uses TRBV27 and TRBJ1-2; no firm D call. Germline assignment: CDR1 MNHEY and CDR2 SMNVEV (reference sequence). With 2 bases removed from V and 1 base from J, the gap between germline ends came to 11 bases. CDR3 length equals 15 residues.

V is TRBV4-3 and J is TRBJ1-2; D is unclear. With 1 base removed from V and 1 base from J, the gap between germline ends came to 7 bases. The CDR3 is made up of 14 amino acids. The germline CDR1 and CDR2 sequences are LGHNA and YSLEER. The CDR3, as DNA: TGCGCCAGCAGCCAAGGGCGGCTTAACTATGGCTACACCTTC. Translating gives CASSQGRLNYGYTF.